The sequence of this TCR beta chain was determined in a study of PD-L1 blockade in urothelial cancer. About the research overall: Most patients, about 85% of the 29, were males with bladder-origin cancer. Reported median T cell count for blood samples was more than 110,000.

The CDR3 spans 14 residues. V was cut by 0 bases and J by 5 bases, with 11 bases left in between. Germline lookup yields CDR1 SGDLS and CDR2 YYNGEE. Whole-study results and caveats: Better survival was predicted when blood TCR clonality before treatment fell below the median.

On this clone itself: The antigen is unknown.

Time point: pretreatment peripheral blood. Generated by immunoSEQ multiplex PCR, the TCRdb table keeps only in-frame clones and is missing some. The table includes 40,000 to 55,000 clones, over 75% detected once. This sequence was found in a donor at least 40 years old with urothelial cancer. The chain has TRBV9 and TRBJ2-5; D may be TRBD1 (6 bases). This specimen was PBMCs, taken around atezolizumab (anti-PD-L1) treatment. CDR3 protein: CASSVGQGWETQYF. For the CDR3, the DNA is TGTGCCAGCAGCGTAGGGCAGGGGTGGGAGACCCAGTACTTC.